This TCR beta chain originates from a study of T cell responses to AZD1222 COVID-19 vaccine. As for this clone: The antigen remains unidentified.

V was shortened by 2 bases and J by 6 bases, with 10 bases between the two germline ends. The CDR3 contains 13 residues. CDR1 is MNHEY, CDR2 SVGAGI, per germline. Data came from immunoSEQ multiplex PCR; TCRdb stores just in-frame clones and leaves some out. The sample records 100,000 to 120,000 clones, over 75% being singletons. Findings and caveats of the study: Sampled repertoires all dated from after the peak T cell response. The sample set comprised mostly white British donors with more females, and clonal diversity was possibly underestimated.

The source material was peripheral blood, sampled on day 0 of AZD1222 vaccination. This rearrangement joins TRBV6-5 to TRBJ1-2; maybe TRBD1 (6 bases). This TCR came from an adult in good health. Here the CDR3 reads CASSYAGADGYTF. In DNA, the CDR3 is TGTGCCAGCAGTTACGCAGGGGCGGATGGCTACACCTTC.